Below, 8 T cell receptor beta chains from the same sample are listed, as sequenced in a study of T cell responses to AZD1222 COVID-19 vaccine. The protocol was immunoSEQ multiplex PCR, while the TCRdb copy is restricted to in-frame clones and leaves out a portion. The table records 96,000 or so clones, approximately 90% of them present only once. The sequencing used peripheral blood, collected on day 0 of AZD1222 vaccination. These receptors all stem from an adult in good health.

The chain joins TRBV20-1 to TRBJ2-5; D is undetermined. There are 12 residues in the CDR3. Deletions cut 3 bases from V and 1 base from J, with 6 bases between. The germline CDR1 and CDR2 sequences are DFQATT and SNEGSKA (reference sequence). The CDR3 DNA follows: TGCAGTGCTAGTCTGGGCCAAGAGACCCAGTACTTC. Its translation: CSASLGQETQYF.

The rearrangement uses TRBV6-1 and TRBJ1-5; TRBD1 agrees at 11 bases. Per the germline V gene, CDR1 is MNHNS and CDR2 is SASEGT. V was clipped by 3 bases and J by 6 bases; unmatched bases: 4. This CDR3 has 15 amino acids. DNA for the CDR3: TGTGCCAGCAGTGACGGACAGGGGGCAAGTCAGCCCCAGCATTTT. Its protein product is CASSDGQGASQPQHF.

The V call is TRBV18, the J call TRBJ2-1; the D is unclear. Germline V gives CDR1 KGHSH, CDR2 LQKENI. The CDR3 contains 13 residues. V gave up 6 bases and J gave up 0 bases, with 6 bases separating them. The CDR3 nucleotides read TGTGCCAGCTCGCTGAGCTCCTACAATGAGCAGTTCTTC. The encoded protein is CASSLSSYNEQFF.

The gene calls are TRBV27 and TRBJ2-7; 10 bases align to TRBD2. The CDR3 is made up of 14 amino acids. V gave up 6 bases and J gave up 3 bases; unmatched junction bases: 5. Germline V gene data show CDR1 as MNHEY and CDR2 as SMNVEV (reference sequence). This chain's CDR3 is CASSPSGGGYEQYF. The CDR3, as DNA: TGTGCCAGCAGCCCTAGCGGGGGTGGCTACGAGCAGTACTTC.

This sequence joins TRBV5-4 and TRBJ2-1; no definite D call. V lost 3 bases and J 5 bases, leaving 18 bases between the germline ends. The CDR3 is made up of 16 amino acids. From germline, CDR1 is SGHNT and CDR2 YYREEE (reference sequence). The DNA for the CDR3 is TGTGCCAGCAGCTCCTCCAGTACGACCCGTGACAATGAGCAGTTCTTC. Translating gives CASSSSSTTRDNEQFF.

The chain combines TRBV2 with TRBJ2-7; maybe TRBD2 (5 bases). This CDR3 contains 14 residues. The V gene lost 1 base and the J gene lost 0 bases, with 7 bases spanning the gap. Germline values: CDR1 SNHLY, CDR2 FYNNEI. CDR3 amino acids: CASSEGLASYEQYF. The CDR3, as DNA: TGTGCCAGCAGTGAAGGTCTAGCCTCCTACGAGCAGTACTTC.

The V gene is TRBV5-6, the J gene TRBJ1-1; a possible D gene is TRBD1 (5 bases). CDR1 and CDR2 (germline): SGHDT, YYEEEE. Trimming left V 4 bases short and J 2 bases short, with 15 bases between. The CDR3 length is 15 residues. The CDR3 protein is CASSAPTDYNTEAFF. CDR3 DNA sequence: TGTGCCAGCAGCGCCCCGACAGACTACAACACTGAAGCTTTCTTT.

In DNA form, the CDR3 reads TGCGCCAGCAGCCAACAAACCCCCCAGGGGGGGACCTACGAGCAGTACTTC. Its protein is CASSQQTPQGGTYEQYF. This rearrangement joins TRBV4-1 to TRBJ2-7; D tentatively reads TRBD1 or TRBD2 (7 bases each). This CDR3 region has 17 residues. CDR1 is MGHRA and CDR2 is YSYEKL in the germline V gene. The V gene lost 2 bases and the J gene lost 2 bases, with 19 bases spanning the gap.